This T cell receptor beta chain was sequenced during a study of control samples from healthy donors and cancer patients. The assay was immunoSEQ multiplex PCR, and TCRdb's table has in-frame clones only and misses some. The data show about 100,000 clones, roughly 87% seen once. This CDR3 contains 11 residues. The V and J genes are TRBV21-1 and TRBJ2-7. TRBV21-1 is a pseudogene. The TCR sequence derives from a woman between 45 and 65 years old in good health. The sample was blood. In nucleotides, the CDR3 is TGTGCCAGCAGTGCGTGGGCCGGAGAGTACGTC. Protein sequence: CASSAWAGEYV.